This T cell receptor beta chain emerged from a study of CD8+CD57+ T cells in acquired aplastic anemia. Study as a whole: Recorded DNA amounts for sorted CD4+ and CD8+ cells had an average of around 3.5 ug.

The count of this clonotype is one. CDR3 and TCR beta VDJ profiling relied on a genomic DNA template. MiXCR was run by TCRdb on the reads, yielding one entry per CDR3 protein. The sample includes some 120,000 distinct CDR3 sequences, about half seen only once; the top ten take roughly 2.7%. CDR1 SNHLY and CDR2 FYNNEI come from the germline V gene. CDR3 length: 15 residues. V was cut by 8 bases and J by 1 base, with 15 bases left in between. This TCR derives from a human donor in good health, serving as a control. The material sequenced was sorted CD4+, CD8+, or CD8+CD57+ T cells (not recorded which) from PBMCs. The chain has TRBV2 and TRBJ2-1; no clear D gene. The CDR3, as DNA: TGTGCCAGCGAGTGGCGCGTGGCGTCCTACAATGAGCAGTTCTTC. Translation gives CASEWRVASYNEQFF.